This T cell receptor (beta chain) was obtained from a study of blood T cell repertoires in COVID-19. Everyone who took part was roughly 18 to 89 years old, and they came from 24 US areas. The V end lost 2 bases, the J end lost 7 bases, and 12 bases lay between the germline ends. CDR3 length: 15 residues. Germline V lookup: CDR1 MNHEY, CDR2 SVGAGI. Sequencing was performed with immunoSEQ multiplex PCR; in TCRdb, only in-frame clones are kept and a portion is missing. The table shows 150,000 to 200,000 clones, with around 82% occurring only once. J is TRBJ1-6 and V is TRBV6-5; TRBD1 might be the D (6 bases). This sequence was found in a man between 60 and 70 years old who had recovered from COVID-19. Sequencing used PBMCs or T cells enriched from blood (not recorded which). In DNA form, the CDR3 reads TGTGCCAGCAGTTACGAGGACAGCACCAATTCACCCCTCCACTTT. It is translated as CASSYEDSTNSPLHF.